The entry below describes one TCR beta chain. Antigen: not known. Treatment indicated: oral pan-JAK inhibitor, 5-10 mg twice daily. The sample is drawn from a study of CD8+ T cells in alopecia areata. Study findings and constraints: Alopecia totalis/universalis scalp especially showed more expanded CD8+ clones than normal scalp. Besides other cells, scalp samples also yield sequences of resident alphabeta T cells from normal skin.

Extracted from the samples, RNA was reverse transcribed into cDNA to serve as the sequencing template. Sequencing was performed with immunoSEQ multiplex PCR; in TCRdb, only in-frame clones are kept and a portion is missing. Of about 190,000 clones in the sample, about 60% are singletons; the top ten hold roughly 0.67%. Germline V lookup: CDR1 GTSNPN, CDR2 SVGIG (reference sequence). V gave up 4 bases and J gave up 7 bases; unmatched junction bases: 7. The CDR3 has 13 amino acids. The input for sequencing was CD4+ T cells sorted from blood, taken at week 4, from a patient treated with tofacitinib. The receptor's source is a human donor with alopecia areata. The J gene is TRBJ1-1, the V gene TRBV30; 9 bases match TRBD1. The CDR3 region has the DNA TGTGCCTGGACGGGACAGGGCAATTTTGAAGCTTTCTTT. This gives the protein CAWTGQGNFEAFF.